In its sample, the clone carrying this T cell receptor beta chain was seen many times. Its specificity is unknown. This record belongs to a study of T cells in Graves' hyperthyroidism and ophthalmopathy. Study results and limitations: In the blood, most expanded thyroid clonotypes above 0.001 appeared as well.

What was amplified from RNA transcripts were TCR beta CDR3 regions. The study used the HTBI primer set for a first-round RT-PCR of the TCR CDR3. TCRdb passed the multiplex PCR reads through MiXCR, listing each CDR3 protein once. The sample comprises 400,000 to 600,000 distinct CDR3 sequences, about 16% of which are singletons, and less than 30% rests with the top ten. Trimming removed 6 bases from V and 4 bases from J, with 15 bases in between. Germline values: CDR1 MDHEN, CDR2 SYDVKM. The CDR3 runs to 14 residues. The material sequenced was blood. The TCR sequence derives from a woman aged 25 to 39 with Graves' ophthalmopathy. The rearrangement uses TRBV28 and TRBJ1-1; D unclear. In DNA, the CDR3 is TGTGCCAGCAGCCCAGGCTCAGACGGCACTGAAGCTTTCTTT. As protein: CASSPGSDGTEAFF.